These 31 T cell receptor beta chains came from one sample sequenced in a study of blood T cell repertoires in COVID-19. Using immunoSEQ multiplex PCR, the repertoire was profiled, and TCRdb retains in-frame clones only, with some absent. The sample consists of around 260,000 clones, less than 90% of them appearing once. The material sequenced was peripheral blood. Every receptor here comes from a man in his 60s who had recovered from COVID-19.

The chain uses TRBV5-4 and TRBJ1-5; 10 bases line up with TRBD1. The germline gives CDR1 SGHNT, CDR2 YYREEE (reference sequence). The CDR3 has 17 amino acids. Trimming took 0 bases from V and 3 from J; bases not matched to a gene: 6. CDR3 amino acids: CASSLGGGQGNNQPQHF. The CDR3 DNA sequence: TGTGCCAGCAGCTTGGGAGGGGGACAGGGGAACAATCAGCCCCAGCATTTT.

The V gene is TRBV6-5, the J gene TRBJ2-7; TRBD2 agrees at 11 bases. The germline gives CDR1 MNHEY, CDR2 SVGAGI. The CDR3 covers 15 residues. J was trimmed by 3 bases and V by 6 bases; bases with no gene match: 7. The CDR3 DNA reads TGTGCCAGCAGCCTTGGGACTAGCGGAGACTACGAGCAGTACTTC. Amino acid sequence: CASSLGTSGDYEQYF.

There are a few counts of this clone. Here the CDR3 DNA reads TGTGCCAGCACCCACCCGACTAGCGGGGGGGCGGAGCAGTTCTTC. Its protein is CASTHPTSGGAEQFF. The chain is built from TRBV6-5 and TRBJ2-1; 14 positions match TRBD2. The V gene end was trimmed by 7 bases and the J gene end by 10 bases; junction bases not matched to a gene: 9. CDR1 MNHEY and CDR2 SVGAGI come from the germline V gene. CDR3 length equals 15 residues.

The chain combines TRBV7-2 with TRBJ1-1, with a possible D match to TRBD1 (6 bases). The CDR3 spans 15 residues. CDR1 is SGHTA and CDR2 is FQGNSA in the germline V gene. V lost 2 bases and J lost 1, with 11 bases in between. The chain's CDR3 is CASSLFRGWNTEAFF. The DNA of the CDR3 is TGTGCCAGCAGCTTATTTAGGGGGTGGAACACTGAAGCTTTCTTT.

The V call is TRBV19, the J call TRBJ1-6; 9 nucleotides line up with TRBD1. V gave up 10 bases and J gave up 5 bases; unmatched junction bases: 9. The CDR3 is 15 residues long. CDR1 and CDR2 from the germline V gene are LNHDA and SQIVND (reference sequence). The CDR3 sequence: CATKVQGADNSPLHF. CDR3 in DNA: TGTGCCACCAAAGTACAGGGGGCAGATAATTCACCCCTCCACTTT.

V usage is TRBV7-2 and J usage is TRBJ2-2, with D perhaps TRBD1 (6 bases). CDR1 SGHTA and CDR2 FQGNSA come from the germline V gene. V was cut by 0 bases and J by 4 bases, with 9 bases left in between. This CDR3 spans 15 amino acids. CDR3 loop: CASSLAGGGTGELFF. The DNA of the CDR3 is TGTGCCAGCAGCTTAGCAGGGGGTGGCACCGGGGAGCTGTTTTTT.

The CDR3 is CAAKGVGTSGEQYF. The CDR3 DNA is TGTGCCGCCAAGGGGGTGGGGACTAGCGGCGAGCAGTACTTC. The V gene is TRBV25-1, the J gene TRBJ2-7; 11 bases match TRBD2. Unmatched junction bases numbered 12, after V lost 11 bases and J lost 6 bases. Germline values: CDR1 MGHDK, CDR2 SYGVNS. There are 14 residues in the CDR3.

This clone was found once. The genes are TRBV3-1 (or the pseudogene TRBV3-2) and TRBJ2-7; 9 bases align to TRBD2. The germline V gene has CDR1 LGHDT and CDR2 YNNKEL (reference sequence). The CDR3 runs to 14 residues. Trimming at V came to 4 bases and at J to 6 bases, leaving 7 bases not matched to a gene. Written as DNA, the CDR3 is TGTGCCAGCAGCCTCGGGACTAGCAGCTTCGAGCAGTACTTC. It specifies CASSLGTSSFEQYF.

This chain joins TRBV30 and TRBJ1-5, with D unresolved. This CDR3 is 13 amino acids long. Germline lookup yields CDR1 GTSNPN and CDR2 SVGIG (reference sequence). Deletions cut 0 bases from V and 3 bases from J, with 6 bases between. The CDR3 sequence: CAWSVQTNQPQHF. In DNA, the CDR3 is TGTGCCTGGAGTGTACAGACCAATCAGCCCCAGCATTTT.

This chain links TRBV3-1 (or the pseudogene TRBV3-2) with TRBJ1-1; D perhaps matches TRBD1 (5 bases). Trimming took 4 bases from V and 5 from J, leaving 17 bases between them. Germline assignment: CDR1 LGHDT and CDR2 YNNKEL (reference sequence). The CDR3 consists of 15 residues. The CDR3 here is CASSLSGAVGTEAFF. The CDR3 DNA is TGTGCCAGCAGCCTATCTGGGGCAGTGGGTACTGAAGCTTTCTTT.

This rearrangement joins TRBV28 to TRBJ1-5; D perhaps matches TRBD1 (6 bases). Germline loops: CDR1 MDHEN, CDR2 SYDVKM. Trimming cost V 6 bases and J 3 bases, with 9 bases left between them. This CDR3 comprises 13 residues. CDR3 nucleotides: TGTGCCAGCAGGCAGGGGAACAATCAGCCCCAGCATTTT. It yields the protein CASRQGNNQPQHF.

This clone was found once. This rearrangement joins TRBV6-5 to TRBJ2-1; TRBD1 matches at 10 bases. Germline lookup yields CDR1 MNHEY and CDR2 SVGAGI. The CDR3 spans 14 residues. V shed 9 bases and J 7 bases; nucleotides not matched to a gene: 9. CDR3 sequence: CASTPGQGFNEQFF. In nucleotides, the CDR3 is TGTGCCAGTACCCCGGGACAGGGGTTTAATGAGCAGTTCTTC.

The genes are TRBV10-3 and TRBJ1-6, with TRBD1 as a possible D gene (5 bases). V was shortened by 6 bases and J by 13 bases, with 16 bases between the two germline ends. CDR1 and CDR2 from the germline V gene are ENHRY and SYGVKD. The CDR3 has 13 amino acids. This CDR3 reads CAIRGDWSFPLHF. CDR3 DNA sequence: TGTGCCATCAGAGGGGACTGGTCATTCCCCCTCCACTTT.

CDR3: CASRDPGQGSYEQYF. The DNA of the CDR3 is TGTGCCAGTAGAGATCCGGGACAGGGAAGTTACGAGCAGTACTTC. The chain recombines TRBV19 with TRBJ2-7; 9 nucleotides agree with TRBD1. V lost 6 bases, J lost 4 bases, and 10 bases stayed unmatched. The CDR3 extends over 15 amino acids. The germline V gene has CDR1 LNHDA and CDR2 SQIVND (reference sequence).

The chain recombines TRBV9 with TRBJ2-7; 7 positions match TRBD1. The germline gives CDR1 SGDLS, CDR2 YYNGEE. The CDR3 runs 15 residues. V was clipped by 3 bases and J by 4 bases; unmatched bases: 10. The CDR3 reads CASSATGNLGYEQYF. The CDR3 coding sequence is TGTGCCAGCAGCGCGACAGGGAACCTTGGATACGAGCAGTACTTC.

The chain employs TRBV15 and TRBJ2-7; the D is unclear. Per germline, CDR1 LNHNV and CDR2 YYDKDF (reference sequence). The CDR3 totals 14 residues. V dropped 0 bases and J dropped 5 bases, with 11 bases sitting between them. The CDR3, as DNA: TGTGCCACCAGCAGAGATCTAGGCGGAAACGAGCAGTACTTC. Protein: CATSRDLGGNEQYF.

J is TRBJ1-6 and V is TRBV28; 9 positions match TRBD1. The V gene end was trimmed by 3 bases and the J gene end by 10 bases; junction bases not matched to a gene: 10. The CDR3 length is 16 residues. Germline loops: CDR1 MDHEN, CDR2 SYDVKM. The CDR3 reads CASSFRSGQGASPLHF. CDR3 sequence (DNA): TGTGCCAGCAGTTTTAGATCGGGACAGGGAGCGTCACCCCTCCACTTT.

This clone was detected only a few times. The J gene is TRBJ1-3, the V gene TRBV29-1; D is undetermined. The CDR3 runs 12 residues. Germline V gene sequence: CDR1 SQVTM, CDR2 ANQGSEA. V lost 5 bases and J lost 1, with 6 bases in between. In DNA form, the CDR3 reads TGCAGCGTTCGGGTTTCTGGAAACACCATATATTTT. Translated, it gives CSVRVSGNTIYF.

The J gene is TRBJ2-7, the V gene TRBV10-3; the match to TRBD2 covers 9 bases. There are 13 residues in the CDR3. J was trimmed by 3 bases and V by 8 bases; bases with no gene match: 5. CDR1 is ENHRY, CDR2 SYGVKD, per germline. The CDR3 loop reads CAIGLAGNYEQYF. Here the CDR3 DNA reads TGTGCCATCGGGCTAGCGGGGAACTACGAGCAGTACTTC.

This chain uses TRBV9 with TRBJ2-2; 13 nucleotides line up with TRBD2. The germline CDR1 and CDR2 sequences are SGDLS and YYNGEE. Losses at the gene ends were 6 bases for V and 7 bases for J; bases not matched to a gene: 3. The CDR3 sequence is 14 residues long. The CDR3 sequence: CASTRTSGGGELFF. Here the CDR3 DNA reads TGTGCCAGCACGAGGACTAGCGGGGGCGGGGAGCTGTTTTTT.

The chain combines TRBV28 with TRBJ2-7; D gene uncertain. V lost 5 bases and J 2 bases, leaving 10 bases between the germline ends. Germline-derived CDR1 and CDR2 are MDHEN and SYDVKM. The CDR3 runs to 13 residues. CDR3 bases: TGTGCCAGCAGTCTCCCCCCGGCCTACGAGCAGTACTTC. It translates to CASSLPPAYEQYF.

This chain connects TRBV2 to TRBJ2-7, with D possibly TRBD1 on 5 matching bases. Germline CDR1 reads SNHLY; CDR2 reads FYNNEI. The CDR3 runs 15 residues. V was cut by 6 bases and J by 1 base, with 16 bases left in between. CDR3 coding DNA: TGTGCCAGCAGGTTCCCAGGGATAACTTCCTACGAGCAGTACTTC. Encoded protein: CASRFPGITSYEQYF.

Of note for this clone: In the same sample, other DNA sequences code for this CDR3. The chain joins TRBV2 to TRBJ2-7, with a possible D match to TRBD2 (6 bases). Per the germline V gene, CDR1 is SNHLY and CDR2 is FYNNEI. Between the trimmed V and J ends, which lost 1 base and 2 bases, there was a span of 9 bases. The CDR3 runs to 14 residues. This CDR3 reads CASSEGGTAYEQYF. CDR3 nucleotides: TGTGCCAGCAGTGAAGGGGGGACTGCCTACGAGCAGTACTTC.

The rearrangement uses TRBV14 and TRBJ1-1; D is uncertain. Between the trimmed V and J ends, which lost 0 bases and 5 bases, there was a span of 10 bases. This CDR3 is 14 amino acids long. Per the germline V gene, CDR1 is SGHDN and CDR2 is FVKESK. CDR3 bases: TGTGCCAGCAGCCAAGAAGGAAGGAGAACTGAAGCTTTCTTT. It is translated as CASSQEGRRTEAFF. The variable domain in full, completed from reference TRBV14 and TRBJ1-1, reads EAGVTQFPSHSVIEKGQTVTLRCDPISGHDNLYWYRRVMGKEIKFLLHFVKESKQDESGMPNNRFLAERTGGTYSTLKVQPAELEDSGVYFCASSQEGRRTEAFFGQGTRLTVV.

V and J are TRBV11-2 and TRBJ2-5, with 9 bases that match TRBD2. Germline V gives CDR1 SGHAT, CDR2 FQNNGV. The V gene end was trimmed by 4 bases and the J gene end by 6 bases; junction bases not matched to a gene: 3. There are 13 residues in the CDR3. The CDR3 is CASSYSGSKTQYF. The CDR3 nucleotides read TGTGCCAGCAGCTATAGCGGGAGTAAGACCCAGTACTTC.

This rearrangement joins TRBV16 to TRBJ2-3; 11 bases agree with TRBD2. Per the germline V gene, CDR1 is KGHSY and CDR2 is FQNENV. Trimming cost V 0 bases and J 3 bases; bases outside gene matches: 5. The length of the CDR3 is 17 residues. The CDR3 is CASSQSRLAGPTDTQYF. CDR3 DNA sequence: TGTGCCAGCAGCCAATCCAGACTAGCGGGGCCAACAGATACGCAGTATTTT.

This chain uses TRBV10-3 with TRBJ2-1, with 14 nucleotides matching TRBD2. The V segment lost 6 bases and the J segment 13 bases; nucleotides outside the gene matches: 5. The CDR3 runs 13 residues. Per the germline V gene, CDR1 is ENHRY and CDR2 is SYGVKD. As DNA, the CDR3 is TGTGCCATCAGGAGGACTAGCGGGGGGTTCCAGTTCTTC. Translation: CAIRRTSGGFQFF.

The V gene is TRBV7-9, the J gene TRBJ2-3; 7 bases are shared with TRBD1. V dropped 3 bases and J dropped 1; count of bases not matched to a gene: 4. Per germline, CDR1 SEHNR and CDR2 FQNEAQ (reference sequence). The CDR3 runs 15 residues. CDR3 in amino acids: CASSFGTDRTDTQYF. CDR3 bases: TGTGCCAGCAGCTTCGGGACAGATCGCACAGATACGCAGTATTTT.

The rearrangement joins TRBV9 to TRBJ2-7; 9 nucleotides align to TRBD1. This CDR3 spans 16 amino acids. CDR1 is SGDLS, CDR2 YYNGEE, per germline. Trimming at V came to 4 bases and at J to 0 bases, leaving 8 bases not matched to a gene. CDR3 in amino acids: CASSISGTGSSYEQYF. CDR3 DNA sequence: TGTGCCAGCAGCATCTCCGGGACAGGGAGCTCCTACGAGCAGTACTTC.

This clone was counted a single time. V is TRBV10-3 and J is TRBJ2-3, with 7 bases matching TRBD1. The CDR3 covers 15 residues. Germline V gives CDR1 ENHRY, CDR2 SYGVKD. V was pared by 6 bases and J by 3 bases, with 9 bases of the junction left unmatched. The DNA for the CDR3 is TGTGCCATCAGAAGAACAGGGGAAAGGACAGATACGCAGTATTTT. The encoded protein is CAIRRTGERTDTQYF.

This clone was detected a few times. The chain uses TRBV11-2 and TRBJ1-1; D is undetermined. The V and J ends lost 6 bases and 11 bases respectively, with 16 bases between them. There are 12 residues in the CDR3. CDR1 is SGHAT, CDR2 FQNNGV, per germline. The CDR3 DNA reads TGTGCCAGCAGTCTAAGTGCGGGGTCGGCTTTCTTT. Amino acids: CASSLSAGSAFF.